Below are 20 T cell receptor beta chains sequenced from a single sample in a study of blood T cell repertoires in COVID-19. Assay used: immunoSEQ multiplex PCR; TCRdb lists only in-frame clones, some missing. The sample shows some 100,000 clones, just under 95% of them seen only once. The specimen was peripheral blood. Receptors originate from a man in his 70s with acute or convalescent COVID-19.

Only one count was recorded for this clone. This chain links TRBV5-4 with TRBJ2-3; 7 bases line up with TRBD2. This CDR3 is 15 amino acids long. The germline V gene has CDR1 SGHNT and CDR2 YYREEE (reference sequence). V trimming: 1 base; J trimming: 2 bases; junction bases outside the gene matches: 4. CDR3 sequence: CASSLRAGPTDTQYF. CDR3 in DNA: TGTGCCAGCAGCTTGCGAGCGGGACCCACAGATACGCAGTATTTT.

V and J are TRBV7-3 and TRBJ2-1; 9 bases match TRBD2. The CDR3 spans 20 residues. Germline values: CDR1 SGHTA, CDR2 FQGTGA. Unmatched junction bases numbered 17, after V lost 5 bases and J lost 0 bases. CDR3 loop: CASSLLVGTSRRSSYNEQFF. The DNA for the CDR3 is TGTGCCAGCAGCCTCCTCGTCGGGACTAGCAGGCGAAGCTCCTACAATGAGCAGTTCTTC.

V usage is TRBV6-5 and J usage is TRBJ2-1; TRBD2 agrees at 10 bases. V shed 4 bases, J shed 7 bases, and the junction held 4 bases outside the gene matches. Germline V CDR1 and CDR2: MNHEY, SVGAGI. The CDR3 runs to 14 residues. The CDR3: CASSSASGRNEQFF. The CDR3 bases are TGTGCCAGCAGTTCGGCTAGCGGGAGAAATGAGCAGTTCTTC.

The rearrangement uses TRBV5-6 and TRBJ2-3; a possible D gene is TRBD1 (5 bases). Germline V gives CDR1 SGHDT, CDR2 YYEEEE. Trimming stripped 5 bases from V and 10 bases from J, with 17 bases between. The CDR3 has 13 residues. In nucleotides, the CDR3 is TGTGCCAGCAGGATAACAGGAGTATGGGCGCAGTATTTT. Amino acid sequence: CASRITGVWAQYF.

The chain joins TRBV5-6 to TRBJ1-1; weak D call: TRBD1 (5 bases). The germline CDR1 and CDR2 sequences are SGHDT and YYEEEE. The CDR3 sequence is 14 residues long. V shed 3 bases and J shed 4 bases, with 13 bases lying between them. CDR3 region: CASSSVGGFTEAFF. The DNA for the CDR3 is TGTGCCAGCAGCTCGGTGGGGGGGTTCACTGAAGCTTTCTTT.

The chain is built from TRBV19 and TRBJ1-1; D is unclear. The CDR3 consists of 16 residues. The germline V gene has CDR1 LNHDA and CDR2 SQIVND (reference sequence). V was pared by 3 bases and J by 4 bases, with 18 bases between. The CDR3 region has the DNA TGTGCCAGTAGTATTGGGTACCACGGAGGTGGCACTGAAGCTTTCTTT. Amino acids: CASSIGYHGGGTEAFF.

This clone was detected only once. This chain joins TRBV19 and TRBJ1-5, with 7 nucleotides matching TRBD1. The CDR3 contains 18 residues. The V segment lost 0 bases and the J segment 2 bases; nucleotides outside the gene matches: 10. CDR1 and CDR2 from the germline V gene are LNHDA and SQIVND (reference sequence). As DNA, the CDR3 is TGTGCCAGTAGTATAGATCTGACAGGGAATCTCGGCAATCAGCCCCAGCATTTT. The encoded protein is CASSIDLTGNLGNQPQHF.

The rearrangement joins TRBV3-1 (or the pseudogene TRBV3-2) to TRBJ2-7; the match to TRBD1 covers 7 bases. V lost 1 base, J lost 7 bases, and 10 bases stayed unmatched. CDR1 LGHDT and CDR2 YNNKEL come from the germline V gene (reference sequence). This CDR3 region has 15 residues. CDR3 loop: CASSQGYRGSGEQYF. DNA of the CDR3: TGTGCCAGCAGCCAAGGGTACAGGGGTTCGGGTGAGCAGTACTTC.

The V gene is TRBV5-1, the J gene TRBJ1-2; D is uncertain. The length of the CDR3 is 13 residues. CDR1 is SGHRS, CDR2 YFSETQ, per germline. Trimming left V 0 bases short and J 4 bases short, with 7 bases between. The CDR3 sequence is CASSLGGSYGYTF. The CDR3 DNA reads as TGCGCCAGCAGCTTGGGAGGGAGCTATGGCTACACCTTC.

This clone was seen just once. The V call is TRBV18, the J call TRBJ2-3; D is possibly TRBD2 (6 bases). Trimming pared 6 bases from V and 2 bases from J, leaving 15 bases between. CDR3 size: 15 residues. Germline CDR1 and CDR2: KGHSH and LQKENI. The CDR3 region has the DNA TGTGCCAGCTCGCGGGACGTTATTAACACAGATACGCAGTATTTT. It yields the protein CASSRDVINTDTQYF.

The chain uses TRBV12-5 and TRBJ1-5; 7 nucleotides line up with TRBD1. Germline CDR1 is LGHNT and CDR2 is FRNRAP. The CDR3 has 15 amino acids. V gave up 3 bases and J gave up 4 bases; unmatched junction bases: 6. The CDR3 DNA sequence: TGTGCTAGTGGTTTAGAGGGGGCGCGGAATCAGCCCCAGCATTTT. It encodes CASGLEGARNQPQHF.

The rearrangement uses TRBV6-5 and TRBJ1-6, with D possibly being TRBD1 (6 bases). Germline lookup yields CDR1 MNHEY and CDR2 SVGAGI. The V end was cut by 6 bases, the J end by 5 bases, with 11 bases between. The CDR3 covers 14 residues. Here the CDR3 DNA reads TGTGCCAGCAGCAGGGGAGTGAATAATTCACCCCTCCACTTT. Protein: CASSRGVNNSPLHF.

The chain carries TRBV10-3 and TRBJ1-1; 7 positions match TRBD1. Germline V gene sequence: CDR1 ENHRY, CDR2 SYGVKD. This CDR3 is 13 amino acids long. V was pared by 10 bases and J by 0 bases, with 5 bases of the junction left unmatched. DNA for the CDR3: TGTGCCACCCAAGGGACAGTGAACACTGAAGCTTTCTTT. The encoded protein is CATQGTVNTEAFF.

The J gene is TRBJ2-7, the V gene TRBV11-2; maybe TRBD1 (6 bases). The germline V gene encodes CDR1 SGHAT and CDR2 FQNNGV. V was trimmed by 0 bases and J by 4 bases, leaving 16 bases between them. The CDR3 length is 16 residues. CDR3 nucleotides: TGTGCCAGCAGCTTAGATACGACAGGCCTCACGTACGAGCAGTACTTC. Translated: CASSLDTTGLTYEQYF.

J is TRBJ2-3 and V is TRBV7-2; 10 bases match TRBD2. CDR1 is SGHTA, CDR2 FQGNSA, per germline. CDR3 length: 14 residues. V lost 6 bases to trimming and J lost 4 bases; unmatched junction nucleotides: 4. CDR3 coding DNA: TGTGCCAGCAGGAAGCGGGGGGGCTCAGATACGCAGTATTTT. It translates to CASRKRGGSDTQYF.

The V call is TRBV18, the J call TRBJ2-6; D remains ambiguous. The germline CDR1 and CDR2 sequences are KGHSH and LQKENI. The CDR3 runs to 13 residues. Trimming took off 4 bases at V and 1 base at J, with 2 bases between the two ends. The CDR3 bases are TGTGCCAGCTCACTATCTGGGGCCAACGTCCTGACTTTC. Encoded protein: CASSLSGANVLTF.

The CDR3 DNA reads as TGTGCCAGCAGCTTAGGACCGACTAGCACAGATACGCAGTATTTT. It translates to CASSLGPTSTDTQYF. The chain uses TRBV7-2 and TRBJ2-3; D remains ambiguous. The CDR3 totals 15 residues. In germline, CDR1 is SGHTA, CDR2 FQGNSA. Trimming pared 1 base from V and 0 bases from J, leaving 8 bases between.

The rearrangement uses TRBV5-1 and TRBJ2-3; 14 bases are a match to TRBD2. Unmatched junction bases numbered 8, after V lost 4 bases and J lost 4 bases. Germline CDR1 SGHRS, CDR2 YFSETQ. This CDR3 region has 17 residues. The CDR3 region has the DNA TGCGCCAGCAGCGGCGGGACTAGCGGGGGAGATGCAGATACGCAGTATTTT. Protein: CASSGGTSGGDADTQYF.

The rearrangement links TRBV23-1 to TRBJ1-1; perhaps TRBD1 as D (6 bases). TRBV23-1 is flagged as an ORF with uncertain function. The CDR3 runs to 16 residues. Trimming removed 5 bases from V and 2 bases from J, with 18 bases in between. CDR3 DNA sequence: TGCGCCAGCAGTAGAGACCGACAGGTGGGAAACACTGAAGCTTTCTTT. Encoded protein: CASSRDRQVGNTEAFF.

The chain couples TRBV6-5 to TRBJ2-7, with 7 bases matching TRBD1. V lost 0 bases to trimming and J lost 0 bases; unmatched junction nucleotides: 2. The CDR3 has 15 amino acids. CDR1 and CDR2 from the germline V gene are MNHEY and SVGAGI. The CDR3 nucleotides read TGTGCCAGCAGTTACTCCTGGGACAGCTCCTACGAGCAGTACTTC. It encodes CASSYSWDSSYEQYF.